This T cell receptor (beta chain) came from a study of T cells in lung cancer brain metastases (dated by TCRdb to 2017 to 2018). About the full investigation: Most of the roughly 20 patients had a history of tobacco use, with a median of around 41 pack-years. In this study, the TCR beta CDR3 repertoires of fully resected primary non-small cell lung cancers were compared with those of paired brain metastases. The average DNA integrity number was approximately 3.8 in both primary and metastatic specimens, and the two sites did not differ significantly. The cohort comprised around 20 patients contributing roughly 40 specimens, one primary lung lesion and one brain metastasis each. A median age at first diagnosis of more than 55 years was recorded for the patients, of whom about nine were male and 11 were female. Eighteen of the 20 patients received no interval therapy between primary and metastasis resection. The median interval between acquisition of the primary specimen and acquisition of the brain metastasis specimen was about 380 days.

Each sample received between roughly 2 and 4.92 ug of genomic DNA as input, and paired samples received equal DNA input. TCR beta libraries were constructed in two PCR steps with the immunoSEQ hsTCRbeta Kit, which uses multiplexed V and J gene primers. Pooled libraries, together with positive and negative controls, were sequenced on an Illumina MiSeq with a 100-cycle paired-end protocol. The authors' pipeline ran thus. The immunoSEQ vendor processed the raw data into normalized, annotated TCR beta repertoire reports. Richness was defined as unique clones by nucleotide sequence, and total richness was extrapolated with the iChao1 and Efron-Thisted estimators. Pielou's evenness, Simpson's index, top-ten clone proportional abundance, and Morisita overlap index were used to characterize and compare paired lesions. TCRdb stores this immuneACCESS table with in-frame sequences only. Part of the clones is absent; in the studies checked, under half of the shortfall reflects unresolved V genes, and no reason is known for the rest. D and trimming were read from the DNA, whereas the V and J calls and clone size are those reported in that table. Recorded for this sample are under 3,500 clones; approximately 90% of them occurred a single time. The ten largest clones add up to 9.5% to 14% of the sample.

What the authors observed across the whole study: DNA fragmentation in the FFPE samples may have kept the complete infiltrating T cell repertoire from being retrieved. The study could not control for the effects of preoperative corticosteroids on T cell infiltration in brain metastases. Compared with their paired primaries, brain metastases had significantly fewer unique productive clones (median about 1,600 versus 5,000). The ten most abundant clones made up a significantly larger repertoire fraction in brain metastases than primaries, suggesting clonal expansion. Most clones were specific to a single lesion, and overlap between paired lesions was limited (mean Morisita index approximately 0.25).

Patients underwent resection for synchronous oligometastatic disease or delayed recurrence of a solitary brain metastasis. Patients with a history of multiple malignancies were excluded so that cancers other than NSCLC would not be included. Tumor areas were macrodissected from a few deparaffinized about 11 um unstained sections guided by marked H&E slides. All specimens were formalin-fixed and paraffin-embedded (FFPE). Genomic DNA was extracted using the AllPrep DNA/RNA FFPE Kit. Regarding this clone: What this receptor recognizes is not known. One base away there is no much larger clone; base qualities are not given.

This clonotype was obtained from a man aged 60 to 75 with non-small cell lung cancer. The sequencing sample was made of tumor tissue from the primary lung tumor. This specimen's cell subset or site label, per the study, means: primary lung cancer lesion.

The nucleotide sequence is given as TGTGCCAGCAGGCTAGGGAACACTGAAGCTTTCTTT. The resulting protein is CASRLGNTEAFF. This chain joins TRBV14 to TRBJ1-1; the D gene is not confidently resolved. Sequences SGHDN (CDR1) and FVKESK (CDR2) are obtained from the germline V gene. V sheds 6 bases and J sheds 1 base, leaving 6 bases between their ends. The cysteine opens and the phenylalanine closes a CDR3 of 12 amino acids. Only CDR3 DNA is held: 36 bases, read in frame from base 1. Here the CDR3 is joined to the reference TRBV14 and TRBJ1-1 genes, and the full variable domain is: EAGVTQFPSHSVIEKGQTVTLRCDPISGHDNLYWYRRVMGKEIKFLLHFVKESKQDESGMPNNRFLAERTGGTYSTLKVQPAELEDSGVYFCASRLGNTEAFFGQGTRLTVV.